The source of this T cell receptor beta chain is a study of beta chain features in type 1 diabetes. V lost 0 bases to trimming and J lost 6 bases, with 7 bases between them. The CDR3 covers 13 residues. Germline-derived CDR1 and CDR2 are LGHNA and YSLEER. The isolated RNA, all of it, was reverse transcribed, so expressed TCRB transcripts were what got sequenced. Some clones are missing from TCRdb's copy, which holds only in-frame ones; the method was immunoSEQ multiplex PCR. Of under 500,000 clones in the sample, over 25% were seen once. This clone was counted between two and nine times. This chain links TRBV4-3 with TRBJ2-3; weak D call: TRBD2 (5 bases). Sequencing input: naive CD4+ T cells from blood. This sequence was found in a man younger than 30 in good health. The CDR3 sequence is CASSQETGDTQYF. The CDR3 DNA reads as TGCGCCAGCAGCCAAGAGACGGGGGATACGCAGTATTTT.